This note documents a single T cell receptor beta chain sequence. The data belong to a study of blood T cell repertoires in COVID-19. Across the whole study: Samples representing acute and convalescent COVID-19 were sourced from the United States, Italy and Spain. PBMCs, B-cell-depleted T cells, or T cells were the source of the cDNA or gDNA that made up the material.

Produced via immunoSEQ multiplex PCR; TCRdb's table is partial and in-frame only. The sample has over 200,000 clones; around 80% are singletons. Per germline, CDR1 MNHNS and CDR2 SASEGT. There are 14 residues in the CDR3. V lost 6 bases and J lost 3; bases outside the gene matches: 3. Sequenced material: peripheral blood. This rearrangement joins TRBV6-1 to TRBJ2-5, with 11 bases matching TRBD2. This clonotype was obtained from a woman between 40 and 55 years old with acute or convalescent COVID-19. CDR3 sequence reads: CASSKGLAEETQYF. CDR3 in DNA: TGTGCCAGCAGCAAGGGACTAGCGGAAGAGACCCAGTACTTC.